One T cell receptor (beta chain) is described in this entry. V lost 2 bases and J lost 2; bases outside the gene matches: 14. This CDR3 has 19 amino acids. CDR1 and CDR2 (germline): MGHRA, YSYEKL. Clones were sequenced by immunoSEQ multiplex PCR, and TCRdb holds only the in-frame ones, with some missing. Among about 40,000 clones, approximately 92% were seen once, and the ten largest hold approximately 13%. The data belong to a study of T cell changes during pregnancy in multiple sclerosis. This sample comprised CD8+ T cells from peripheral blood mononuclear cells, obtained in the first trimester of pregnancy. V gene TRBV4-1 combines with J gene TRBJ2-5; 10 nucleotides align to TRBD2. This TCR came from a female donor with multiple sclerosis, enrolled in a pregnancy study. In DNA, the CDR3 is TGCGCCAGCAGCCAATGGGCTAGCGGGGGAGGAGGGGGGCAAGAGACCCAGTACTTC. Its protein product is CASSQWASGGGGGQETQYF.